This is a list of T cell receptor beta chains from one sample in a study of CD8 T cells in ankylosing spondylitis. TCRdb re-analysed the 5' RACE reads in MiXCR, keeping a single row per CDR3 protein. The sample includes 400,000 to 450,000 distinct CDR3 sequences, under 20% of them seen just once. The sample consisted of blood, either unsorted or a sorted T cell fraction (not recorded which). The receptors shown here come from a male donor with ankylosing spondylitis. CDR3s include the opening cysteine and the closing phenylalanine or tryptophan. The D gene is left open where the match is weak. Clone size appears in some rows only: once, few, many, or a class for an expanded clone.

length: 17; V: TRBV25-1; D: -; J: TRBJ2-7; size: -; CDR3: CASSEIRRGTGVDEQYF; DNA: TGTGCCAGCAGTGAAATCCGGAGGGGTACAGGGGTGGACGAGCAGTACTTC
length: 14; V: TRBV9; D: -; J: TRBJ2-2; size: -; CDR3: CASSGQLVSGELFF; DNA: TGTGCCAGCAGCGGCCAACTAGTGTCCGGGGAGCTGTTTTTT
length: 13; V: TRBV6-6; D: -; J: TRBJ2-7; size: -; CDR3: CASSYLASYEQYF; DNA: TGTGCCAGCAGTTACCTAGCCTCCTACGAGCAGTACTTC
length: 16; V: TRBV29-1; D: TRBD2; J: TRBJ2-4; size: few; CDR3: CSVVPSGASGGDIQYF; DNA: TGCAGCGTTGTCCCTAGCGGCGCGTCGGGTGGGGACATTCAGTACTTC
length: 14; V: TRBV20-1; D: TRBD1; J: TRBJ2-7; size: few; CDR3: CSAWQGARSYEQYF; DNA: TGCAGTGCTTGGCAGGGGGCGCGATCGTACGAGCAGTACTTC
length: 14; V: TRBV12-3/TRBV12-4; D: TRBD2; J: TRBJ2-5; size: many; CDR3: CASTTRGGGETQYF; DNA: TGTGCCAGCACCACGCGGGGGGGCGGCGAGACCCAGTACTTC
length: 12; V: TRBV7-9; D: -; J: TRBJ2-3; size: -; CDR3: CASQYSTDTQYF; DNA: TGTGCCAGCCAATACAGCACAGATACGCAGTATTTT
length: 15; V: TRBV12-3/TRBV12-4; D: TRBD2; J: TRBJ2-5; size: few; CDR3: CASSYQRGGRETQYF; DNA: TGTGCCAGCAGTTACCAGCGGGGGGGCCGGGAGACCCAGTACTTC
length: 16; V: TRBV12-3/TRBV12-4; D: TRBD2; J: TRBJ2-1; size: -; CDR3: CASSLALAGAPNEQFF; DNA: TGTGCCAGCAGTTTAGCGCTAGCGGGCGCCCCCAATGAGCAGTTCTTC
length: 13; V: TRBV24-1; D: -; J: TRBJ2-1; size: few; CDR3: CATSDQGYNEQFF; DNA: TGTGCCACCAGTGATCAGGGCTACAATGAGCAGTTCTTC
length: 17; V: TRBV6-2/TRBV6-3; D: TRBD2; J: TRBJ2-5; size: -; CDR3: CASSYGGLAGGPETQYF; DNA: TGTGCCAGCAGTTACGGGGGACTAGCGGGAGGGCCGGAGACCCAGTACTTC
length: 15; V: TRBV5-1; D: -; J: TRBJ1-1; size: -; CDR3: CASSRGGGVNTEAFF; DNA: TGCGCCAGCAGCAGGGGGGGCGGGGTAAACACTGAAGCTTTCTTT
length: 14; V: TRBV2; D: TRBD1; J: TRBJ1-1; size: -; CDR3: CATRRGYVNTEAFF; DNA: TGTGCCACCCGCAGGGGGTACGTGAACACTGAAGCTTTCTTT
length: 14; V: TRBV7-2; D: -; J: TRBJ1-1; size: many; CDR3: CASSLTTMNTEAFF; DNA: TGTGCCAGCAGCTTGACAACGATGAACACTGAAGCTTTCTTT
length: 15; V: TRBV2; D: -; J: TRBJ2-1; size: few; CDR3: CASRVGVSSYNEQFF; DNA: TGTGCCAGCAGGGTGGGGGTGAGCTCCTACAATGAGCAGTTCTTC
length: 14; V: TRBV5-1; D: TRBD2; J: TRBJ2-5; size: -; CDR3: CASSRGLGQETQYF; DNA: TGCGCCAGCAGCAGGGGACTAGGTCAAGAGACCCAGTACTTC
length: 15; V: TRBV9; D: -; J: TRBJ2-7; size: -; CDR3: CASSVASGLSYEQYF; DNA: TGTGCCAGCAGCGTAGCCTCGGGTCTCTCCTACGAGCAGTACTTC
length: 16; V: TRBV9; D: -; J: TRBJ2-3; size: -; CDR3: CASSDFSGSSTDTQYF; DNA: TGTGCCAGCAGCGACTTTAGCGGTTCTAGCACAGATACGCAGTATTTT
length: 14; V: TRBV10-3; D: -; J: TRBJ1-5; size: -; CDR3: CATKDGEQNQPQHF; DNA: TGTGCCACCAAGGACGGGGAACAAAATCAGCCCCAGCATTTT
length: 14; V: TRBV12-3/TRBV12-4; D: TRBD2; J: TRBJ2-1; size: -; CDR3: CASRTSGRADEQFF; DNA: TGTGCCAGCAGAACTAGCGGGAGGGCTGACGAGCAGTTCTTC
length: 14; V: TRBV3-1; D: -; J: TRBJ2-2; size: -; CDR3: CASSQAGNTGELFF; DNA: TGTGCCAGCAGCCAAGCAGGGAACACCGGGGAGCTGTTTTTT
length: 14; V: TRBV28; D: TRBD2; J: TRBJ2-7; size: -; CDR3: CASSLTSGKSEQYF; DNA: TGTGCCAGCAGTTTGACCAGCGGGAAGAGCGAGCAGTACTTC
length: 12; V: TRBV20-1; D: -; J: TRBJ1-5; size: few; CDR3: CSASNSNQPQHF; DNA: TGCAGTGCCTCGAATAGCAATCAGCCCCAGCATTTT
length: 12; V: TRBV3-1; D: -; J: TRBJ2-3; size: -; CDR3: CASMPYTDTQYF; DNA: TGTGCCAGCATGCCTTACACAGATACGCAGTATTTT
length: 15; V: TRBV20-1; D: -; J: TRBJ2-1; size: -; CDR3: CSARDAGVAYNEQFF; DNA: TGCAGTGCTAGAGATGCCGGGGTGGCCTACAATGAGCAGTTCTTC
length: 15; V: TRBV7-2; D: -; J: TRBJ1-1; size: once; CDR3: CASSSRPGLFTEAFF; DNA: TGTGCCAGCAGCTCCCGACCAGGCCTGTTCACTGAAGCTTTCTTT
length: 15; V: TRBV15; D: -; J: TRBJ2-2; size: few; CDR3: CATSRDVVNTGELFF; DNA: TGTGCCACCAGCAGGGACGTAGTTAACACCGGGGAGCTGTTTTTT
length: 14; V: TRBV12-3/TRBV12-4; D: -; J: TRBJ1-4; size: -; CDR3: CASSLNRAGEKLFF; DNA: TGTGCCAGCAGTTTAAACAGGGCAGGCGAAAAACTGTTTTTT
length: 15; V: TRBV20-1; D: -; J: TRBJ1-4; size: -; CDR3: CSARKAGKKDEKLFF; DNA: TGCAGTGCTAGAAAGGCAGGGAAAAAAGATGAAAAACTGTTTTTT
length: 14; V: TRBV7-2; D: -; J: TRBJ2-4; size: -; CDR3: CASSPDTLGNIQYF; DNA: TGTGCCAGCAGCCCCGACACTTTGGGAAACATTCAGTACTTC
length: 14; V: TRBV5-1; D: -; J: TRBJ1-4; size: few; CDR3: CASSLRAQNEKLFF; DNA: TGCGCCAGCAGCCTCCGGGCTCAGAATGAAAAACTGTTTTTT
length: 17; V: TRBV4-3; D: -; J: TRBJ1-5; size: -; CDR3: CASSQDRTLWVPDTQHF; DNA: TGCGCCAGCAGCCAAGATAGGACCCTTTGGGTCCCAGATACGCAGCATTTT
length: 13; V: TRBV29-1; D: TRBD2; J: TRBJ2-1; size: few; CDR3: CSDRLAGGNEQFF; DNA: TGCAGCGACCGACTAGCGGGGGGTAATGAGCAGTTCTTC
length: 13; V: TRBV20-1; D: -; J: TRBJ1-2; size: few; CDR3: CSASTGRLDGYTF; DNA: TGCAGTGCTAGCACAGGGAGGCTTGATGGCTACACCTTC
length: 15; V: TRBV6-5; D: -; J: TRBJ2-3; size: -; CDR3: CASSSGLVSPDTQYF; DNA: TGTGCCAGCAGTTCGGGACTGGTAAGCCCAGATACGCAGTATTTT
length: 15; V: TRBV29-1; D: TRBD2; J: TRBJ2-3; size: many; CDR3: CSVASGSHSTDTQYF; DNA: TGCAGCGTTGCCAGCGGGAGTCATAGCACAGATACGCAGTATTTT
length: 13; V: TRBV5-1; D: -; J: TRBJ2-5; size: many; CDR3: CASSLTSKETQYF; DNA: TGCGCCAGCAGCTTAACGTCCAAGGAGACCCAGTACTTC
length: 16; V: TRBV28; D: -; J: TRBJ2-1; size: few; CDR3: CASSRNGRKIVNEQFF; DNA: TGTGCCAGCAGCCGAAACGGGCGGAAGATCGTCAATGAGCAGTTCTTC
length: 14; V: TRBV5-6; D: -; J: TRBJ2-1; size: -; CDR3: CASSLTGTLGEQFF; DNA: TGTGCCAGCAGCTTGACCGGGACCCTCGGAGAGCAGTTCTTC
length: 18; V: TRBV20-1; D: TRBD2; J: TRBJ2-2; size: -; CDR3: CSARDPRASGPNTGELFF; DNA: TGCAGTGCTAGAGATCCCAGGGCTAGCGGGCCGAACACCGGGGAGCTGTTTTTT
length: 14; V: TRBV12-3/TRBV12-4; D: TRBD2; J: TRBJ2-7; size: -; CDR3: CASSLAGGRNEQYF; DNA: TGTGCCAGCAGCCTAGCGGGTGGAAGGAACGAGCAGTACTTC
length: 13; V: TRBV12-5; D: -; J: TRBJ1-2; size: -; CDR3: CASGLIETYGYTF; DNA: TGTGCTAGTGGTTTGATCGAGACCTATGGCTACACCTTC
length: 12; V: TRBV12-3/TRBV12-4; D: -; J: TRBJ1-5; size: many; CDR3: CASSLEGTPQHF; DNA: TGTGCCAGCAGTTTAGAGGGAACACCCCAGCATTTT
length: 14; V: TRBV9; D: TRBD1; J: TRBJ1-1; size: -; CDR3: CASNIRGTGSEAFF; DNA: TGTGCCAGCAACATCAGAGGGACAGGGTCTGAAGCTTTCTTT
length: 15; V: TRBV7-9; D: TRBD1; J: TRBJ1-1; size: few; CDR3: CASSPGDRDGTEAFF; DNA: TGTGCCAGCAGCCCGGGGGACAGGGATGGCACTGAAGCTTTCTTT
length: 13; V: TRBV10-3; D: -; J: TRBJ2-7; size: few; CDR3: CAISEPGKLRRYF; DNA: TGTGCCATCAGTGAACCCGGGAAACTTAGGCGGTACTTC
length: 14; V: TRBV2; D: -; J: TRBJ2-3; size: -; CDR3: CAIKGWSSTDTQYF; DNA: TGTGCCATCAAGGGATGGTCTAGCACAGATACGCAGTATTTT